This TCR beta chain is drawn from a study of T-cell reconstitution after alpha-beta-depleted transplantation in children. Study-level results: Two months or so post-transplant, alpha-beta T cells reportedly derived from several hundred expanded graft clones. Day-60 TCRbeta diversity that was high in some patients was derived from surviving recipient T cells and thymic progenitors. By one year post-transplant, T-cell counts and diversity largely arose from T cells that were newly produced.

Looked up from germline, CDR1 is SQVTM and CDR2 is ANQGSEA. Trimming shortened V by 3 bases and J by 1 base, and 9 bases separated the two germline ends. The CDR3 is 14 amino acids. Unique molecular identifiers featured in how the TCRbeta library was prepared. One entry per CDR3 protein, called by TCRdb with MiXCR from the PCR reads. Here the sample spans fewer than 350,000 distinct CDR3 sequences, roughly 10% being singletons. This clonotype has ten or more counts. Its antigen remains unidentified. Sequencing used peripheral blood, obtained 180 days after TCRalphabeta/CD19-depleted stem cell transplant. V and J are TRBV29-1 and TRBJ2-2; D possibly corresponds to TRBD2 (6 bases). The source is a male patient between 2 and 10 years old who had a stem cell transplant for chronic granulomatous disease, so the T cells may come from the graft donor. This CDR3 reads CSVDDGGNTGELFF. The CDR3, as DNA: TGCAGCGTTGATGACGGGGGGAACACCGGGGAGCTGTTTTTT.